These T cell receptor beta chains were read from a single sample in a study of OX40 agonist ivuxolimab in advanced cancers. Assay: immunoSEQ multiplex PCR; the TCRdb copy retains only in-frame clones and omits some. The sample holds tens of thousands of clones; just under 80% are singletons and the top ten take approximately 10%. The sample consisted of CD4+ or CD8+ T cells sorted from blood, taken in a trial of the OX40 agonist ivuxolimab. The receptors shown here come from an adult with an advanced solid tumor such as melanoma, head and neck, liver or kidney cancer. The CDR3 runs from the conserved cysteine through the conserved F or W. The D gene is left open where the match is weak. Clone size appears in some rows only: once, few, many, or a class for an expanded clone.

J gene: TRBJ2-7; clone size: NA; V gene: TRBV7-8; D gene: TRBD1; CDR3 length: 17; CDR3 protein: CASSLASGQVRGYEQYF; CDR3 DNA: TGTGCCAGCAGCTTAGCGTCCGGACAGGTGCGTGGCTACGAGCAGTACTTC
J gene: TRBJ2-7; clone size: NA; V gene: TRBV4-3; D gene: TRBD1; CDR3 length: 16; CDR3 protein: CASSQEGTGLSYEQYF; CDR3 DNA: TGCGCCAGCAGCCAAGAAGGGACAGGGCTCTCCTACGAGCAGTACTTC
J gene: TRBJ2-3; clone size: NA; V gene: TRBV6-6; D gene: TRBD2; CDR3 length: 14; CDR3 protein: CASSTRDYLDTQYF; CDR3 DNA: TGTGCCAGCAGTACCCGGGACTACTTAGATACGCAGTATTTT
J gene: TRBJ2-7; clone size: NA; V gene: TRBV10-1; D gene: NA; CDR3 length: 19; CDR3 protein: CASSERCGTSTSLWYEQYF; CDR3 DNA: TGCGCCAGCAGTGAGAGGTGCGGGACTTCGACTAGTCTGTGGTACGAGCAGTACTTC
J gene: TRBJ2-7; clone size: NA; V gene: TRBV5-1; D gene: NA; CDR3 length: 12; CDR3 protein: CASSLSDYEQYF; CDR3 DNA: TGTGCCAGCAGCTTGTCGGACTACGAGCAGTACTTC
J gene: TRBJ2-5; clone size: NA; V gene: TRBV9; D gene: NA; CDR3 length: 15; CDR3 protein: CASSVELRGQETQYF; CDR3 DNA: TGTGCCAGCAGCGTAGAATTGCGGGGCCAAGAGACCCAGTACTTC
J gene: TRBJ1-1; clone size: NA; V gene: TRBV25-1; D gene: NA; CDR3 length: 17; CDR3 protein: CASSESAGSLMNTEAFF; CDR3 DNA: TGTGCCAGCAGTGAATCGGCGGGTTCTCTCATGAACACTGAAGCTTTCTTT
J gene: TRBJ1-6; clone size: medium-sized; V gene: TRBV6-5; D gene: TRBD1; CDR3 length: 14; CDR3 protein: CASSDRGYNSPLHF; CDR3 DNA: TGTGCCAGCAGTGACAGGGGATATAATTCACCCCTCCACTTT
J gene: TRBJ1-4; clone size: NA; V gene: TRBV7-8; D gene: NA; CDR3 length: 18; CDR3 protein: CASSLEGWPPGLNEKLFF; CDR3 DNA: TGTGCCAGCAGCTTAGAGGGGTGGCCCCCTGGCCTTAATGAAAAACTGTTTTTT
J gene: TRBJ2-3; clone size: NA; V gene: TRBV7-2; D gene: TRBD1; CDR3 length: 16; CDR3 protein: CASSLAHRGSADTQYF; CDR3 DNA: TGTGCCAGCAGCTTAGCGCACAGGGGGAGCGCAGATACGCAGTATTTT
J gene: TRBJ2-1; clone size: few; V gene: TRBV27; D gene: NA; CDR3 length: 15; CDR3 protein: CASSFGVGEYNEQFF; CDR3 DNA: TGTGCCAGCAGTTTCGGTGTGGGGGAGTACAATGAGCAGTTCTTC
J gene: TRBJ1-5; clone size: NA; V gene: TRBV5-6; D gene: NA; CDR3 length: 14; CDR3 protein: CASSLRLGGGTQHF; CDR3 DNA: TGTGCCAGCAGCTTGAGGCTCGGGGGGGGGACCCAGCATTTT
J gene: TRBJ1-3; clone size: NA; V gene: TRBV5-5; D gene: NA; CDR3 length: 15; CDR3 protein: CASSGDTHDRDTIYF; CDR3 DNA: TGTGCCAGCAGCGGGGACACCCACGATCGCGACACCATATATTTT
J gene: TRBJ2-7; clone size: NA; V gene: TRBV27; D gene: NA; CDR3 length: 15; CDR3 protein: CASSLFEPPTYEQYF; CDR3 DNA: TGTGCCAGCAGTTTATTTGAGCCCCCTACCTACGAGCAGTACTTC
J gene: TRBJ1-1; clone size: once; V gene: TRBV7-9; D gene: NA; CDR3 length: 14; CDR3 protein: CASSPTGAGTEAFF; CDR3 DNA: TGTGCCAGCAGCCCCACAGGTGCGGGCACTGAAGCTTTCTTT
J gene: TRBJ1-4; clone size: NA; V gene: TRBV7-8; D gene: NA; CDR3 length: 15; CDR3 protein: CASSLVLGAGEKLFF; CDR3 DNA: TGTGCCAGCAGCTTAGTGCTGGGGGCGGGCGAAAAACTGTTTTTT
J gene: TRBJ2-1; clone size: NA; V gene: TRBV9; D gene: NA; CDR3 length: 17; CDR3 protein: CASSAVAGESSYNEQFF; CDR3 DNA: TGTGCCAGCAGCGCCGTGGCCGGGGAAAGCTCCTACAATGAGCAGTTCTTC
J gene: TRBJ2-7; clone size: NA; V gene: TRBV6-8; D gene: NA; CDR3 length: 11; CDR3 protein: CASSDSYEQYF; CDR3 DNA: TGTGCCAGCAGCGACAGCTACGAGCAGTACTTC
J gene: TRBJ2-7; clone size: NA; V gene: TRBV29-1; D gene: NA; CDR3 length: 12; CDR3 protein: CSVFADGYEQYF; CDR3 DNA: TGCAGCGTTTTCGCCGACGGCTACGAGCAGTACTTC
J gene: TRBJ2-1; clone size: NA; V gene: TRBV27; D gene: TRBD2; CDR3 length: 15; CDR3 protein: CASSLSSGGANRRFF; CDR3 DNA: TGTGCCAGCAGTTTAAGCAGCGGGGGGGCCAATCGTCGGTTCTTC
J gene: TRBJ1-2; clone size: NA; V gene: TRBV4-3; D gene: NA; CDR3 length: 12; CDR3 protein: CASSQDTYGYTF; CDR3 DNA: TGCGCCAGCAGCCAGGACACGTATGGCTACACCTTC
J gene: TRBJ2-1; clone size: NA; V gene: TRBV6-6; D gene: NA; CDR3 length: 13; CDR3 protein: CASSSSSYNEQFF; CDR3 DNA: TGTGCCAGCAGCTCGAGCTCCTACAATGAGCAGTTCTTC
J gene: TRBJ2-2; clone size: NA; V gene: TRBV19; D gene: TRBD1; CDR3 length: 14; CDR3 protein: CASSTGGGTGELFF; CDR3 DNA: TGTGCCAGTAGTACAGGGGGCGGCACCGGGGAGCTGTTTTTT
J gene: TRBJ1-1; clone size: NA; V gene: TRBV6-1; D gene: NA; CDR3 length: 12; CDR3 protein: CASSEPVTEAFF; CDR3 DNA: TGTGCCAGCAGTGAACCTGTCACTGAAGCTTTCTTT
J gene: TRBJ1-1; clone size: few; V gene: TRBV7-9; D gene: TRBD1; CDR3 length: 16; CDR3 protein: CASSLAADRGGPEAFF; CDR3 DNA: TGTGCCAGCAGCTTAGCGGCGGACAGGGGGGGTCCTGAAGCTTTCTTT
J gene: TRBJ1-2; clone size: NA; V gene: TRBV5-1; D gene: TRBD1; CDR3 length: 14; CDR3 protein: CASSHGRDRGFYTF; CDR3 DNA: TGCGCCAGCAGCCATGGGAGGGACAGGGGGTTCTACACCTTC
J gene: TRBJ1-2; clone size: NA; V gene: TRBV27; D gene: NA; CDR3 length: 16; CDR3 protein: CASSLGPTDANYGYTF; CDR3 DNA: TGTGCCAGCAGTTTAGGCCCGACAGACGCTAACTATGGCTACACCTTC
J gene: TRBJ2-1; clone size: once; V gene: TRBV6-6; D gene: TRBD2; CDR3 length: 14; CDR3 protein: CASNLGTSGGEQFF; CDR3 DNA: TGTGCCAGCAACCTCGGGACTAGCGGGGGGGAGCAGTTCTTC
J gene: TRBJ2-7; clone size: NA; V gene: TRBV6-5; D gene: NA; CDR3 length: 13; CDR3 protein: CASTLTPSYEQYF; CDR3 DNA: TGTGCCAGCACCCTAACACCATCCTACGAGCAGTACTTC
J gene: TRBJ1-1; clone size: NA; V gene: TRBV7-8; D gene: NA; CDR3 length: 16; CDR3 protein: CASSLGWEYMNTEAFF; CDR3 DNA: TGTGCCAGCAGCTTAGGCTGGGAATACATGAACACTGAAGCTTTCTTT